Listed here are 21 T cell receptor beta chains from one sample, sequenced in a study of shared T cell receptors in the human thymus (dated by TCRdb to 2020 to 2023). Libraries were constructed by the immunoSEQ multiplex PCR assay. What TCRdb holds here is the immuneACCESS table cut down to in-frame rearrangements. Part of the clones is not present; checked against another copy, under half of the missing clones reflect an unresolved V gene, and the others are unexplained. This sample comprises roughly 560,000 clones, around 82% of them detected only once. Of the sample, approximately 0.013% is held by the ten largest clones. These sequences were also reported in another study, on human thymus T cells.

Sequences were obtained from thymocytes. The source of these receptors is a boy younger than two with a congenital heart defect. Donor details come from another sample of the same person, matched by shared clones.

The chain's CDR3 is CASSGAGRQRWGGEKLFF. CDR3 sequence (DNA): TGTGCCAGCAGTGGGGCCGGGAGACAACGTTGGGGAGGTGAAAAACTGTTTTTT. V is TRBV2 and J is TRBJ1-4; D gene unclear. The CDR3 is 18 residues long. The V end was cut by 4 bases, the J end by 7 bases, with 25 bases between. CDR1 SNHLY and CDR2 FYNNEI come from the germline V gene.

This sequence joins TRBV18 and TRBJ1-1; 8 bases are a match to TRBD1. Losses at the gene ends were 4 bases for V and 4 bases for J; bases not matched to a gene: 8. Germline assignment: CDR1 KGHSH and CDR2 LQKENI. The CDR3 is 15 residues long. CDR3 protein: CASSLRTGRSTEAFF. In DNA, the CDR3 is TGTGCCAGCTCACTACGGACAGGGCGGTCCACTGAAGCTTTCTTT.

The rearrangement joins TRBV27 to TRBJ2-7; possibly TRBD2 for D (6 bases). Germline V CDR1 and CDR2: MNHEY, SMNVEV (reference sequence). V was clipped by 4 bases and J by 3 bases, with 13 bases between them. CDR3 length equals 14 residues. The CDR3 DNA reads TGTGCCAGCAGTTCGGGACTGCGTCACTACGAGCAGTACTTC. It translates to CASSSGLRHYEQYF.

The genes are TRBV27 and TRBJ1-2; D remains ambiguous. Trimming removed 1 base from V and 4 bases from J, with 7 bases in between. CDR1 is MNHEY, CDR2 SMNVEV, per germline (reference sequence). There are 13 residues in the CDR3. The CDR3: CASSLCYGYGYTF. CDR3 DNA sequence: TGTGCCAGCAGTTTATGTTACGGCTATGGCTACACCTTC.

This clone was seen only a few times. CDR3: CASSIEGATGNTIYF. CDR3 bases: TGTGCCAGTAGTATCGAGGGGGCTACTGGAAACACCATATATTTT. The chain combines TRBV19 with TRBJ1-3; 7 nucleotides match TRBD1. Per the germline V gene, CDR1 is LNHDA and CDR2 is SQIVND (reference sequence). The CDR3 totals 15 residues. V lost 3 bases to trimming and J lost 2 bases; unmatched junction nucleotides: 4.

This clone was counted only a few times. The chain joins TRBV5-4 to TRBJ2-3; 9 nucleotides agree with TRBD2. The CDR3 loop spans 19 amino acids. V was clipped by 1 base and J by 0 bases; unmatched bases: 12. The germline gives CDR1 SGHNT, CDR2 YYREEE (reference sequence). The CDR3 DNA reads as TGTGCCAGCAGCTTGTATAAGCGGGAGGACACTACTAGCACAGATACGCAGTATTTT. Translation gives CASSLYKREDTTSTDTQYF. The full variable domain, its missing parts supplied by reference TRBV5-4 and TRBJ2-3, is ETGVTQSPTHLIKTRGQQVTLRCSSQSGHNTVSWYQQALGQGPQFIFQYYREEENGRGNFPPRFSGLQFPNYSSELNVNALELDDSALYLCASSLYKREDTTSTDTQYFGPGTRLTVL.

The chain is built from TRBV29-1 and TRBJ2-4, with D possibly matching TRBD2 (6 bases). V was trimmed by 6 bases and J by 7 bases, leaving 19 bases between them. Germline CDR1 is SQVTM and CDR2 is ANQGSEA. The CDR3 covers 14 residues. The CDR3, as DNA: TGCAGCGTCCCGGCCCCCGGGGCGGGGAACATTCAGTACTTC. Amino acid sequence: CSVPAPGAGNIQYF.

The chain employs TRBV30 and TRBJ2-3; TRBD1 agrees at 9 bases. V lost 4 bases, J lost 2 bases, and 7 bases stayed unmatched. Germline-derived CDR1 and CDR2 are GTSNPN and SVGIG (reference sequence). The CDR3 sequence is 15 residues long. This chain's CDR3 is CAWIPNRGPTDTQYF. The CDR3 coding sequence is TGTGCCTGGATCCCGAACAGGGGGCCCACAGATACGCAGTATTTT.

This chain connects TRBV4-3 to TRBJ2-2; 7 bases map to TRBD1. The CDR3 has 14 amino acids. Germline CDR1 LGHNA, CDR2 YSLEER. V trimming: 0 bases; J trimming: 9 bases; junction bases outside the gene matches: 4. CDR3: CASSQDPGGRELFF. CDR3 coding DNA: TGCGCCAGCAGCCAAGATCCAGGGGGACGGGAGCTGTTTTTT.

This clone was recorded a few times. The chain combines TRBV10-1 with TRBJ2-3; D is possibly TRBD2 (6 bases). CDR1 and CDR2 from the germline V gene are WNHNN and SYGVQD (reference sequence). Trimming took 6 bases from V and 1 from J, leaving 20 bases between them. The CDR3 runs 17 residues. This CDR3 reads CASSPMGRERGTDTQYF. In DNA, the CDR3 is TGCGCCAGCAGCCCGATGGGTCGGGAGAGGGGCACAGATACGCAGTATTTT.

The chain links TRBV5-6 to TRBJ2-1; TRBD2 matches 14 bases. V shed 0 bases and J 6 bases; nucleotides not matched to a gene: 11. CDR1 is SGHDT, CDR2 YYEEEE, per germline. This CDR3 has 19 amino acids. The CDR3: CASSLGETSGREGINEQFF. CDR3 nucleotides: TGTGCCAGCAGCTTGGGTGAGACTAGCGGGAGGGAAGGGATCAATGAGCAGTTCTTC.

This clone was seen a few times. The CDR3 sequence is CASSFPGSTGELFF. As DNA, the CDR3 is TGTGCCAGTAGTTTTCCAGGGTCCACCGGGGAGCTGTTTTTT. V and J are TRBV19 and TRBJ2-2; perhaps TRBD1 as D (5 bases). The V end lost 5 bases, the J end lost 4 bases, and 11 bases lay between the germline ends. The CDR3 loop spans 14 amino acids. Germline CDR1 LNHDA, CDR2 SQIVND (reference sequence).

The CDR3 nucleotides are TGTGCCAGCAGCTTAGGGGGGGGAGGTGAGCAGTTCTTC. This translates into CASSLGGGGEQFF. V usage is TRBV7-7 and J usage is TRBJ2-1; 7 bases fit TRBD2. CDR3 length equals 13 residues. With V trimmed by 1 base and J by 9 bases, 3 bases remained unmatched. Germline V CDR1 and CDR2: SSHAT, FNYEAQ (reference sequence). Full variable domain (remainder filled in from reference TRBV7-7 and TRBJ2-1): GAGVSQSPRYKVTKRGQDVTLRCDPISSHATLYWYQQALGQGPEFLTYFNYEAQPDKSGLPSDRFSAERPEGSISTLTIQRTEQRDSAMYRCASSLGGGGEQFFGPGTRLTVL.

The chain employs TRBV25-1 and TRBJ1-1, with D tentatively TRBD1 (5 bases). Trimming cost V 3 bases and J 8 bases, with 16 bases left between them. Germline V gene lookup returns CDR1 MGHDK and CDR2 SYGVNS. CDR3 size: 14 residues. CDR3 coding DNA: TGTGCCAGCAGTGATCGGGGGGAGTCCGTAGAAGCTTTCTTT. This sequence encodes CASSDRGESVEAFF.

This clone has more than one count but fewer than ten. CDR3 protein: CAWSVRTSGNEGQYF. In DNA, the CDR3 is TGTGCCTGGAGTGTCCGGACTAGCGGGAATGAGGGCCAGTACTTC. This chain links TRBV30 with TRBJ2-5; TRBD2 aligns across 12 bases. V lost 0 bases and J lost 10; bases outside the gene matches: 9. Looked up from germline, CDR1 is GTSNPN and CDR2 is SVGIG (reference sequence). This CDR3 is 15 amino acids long.

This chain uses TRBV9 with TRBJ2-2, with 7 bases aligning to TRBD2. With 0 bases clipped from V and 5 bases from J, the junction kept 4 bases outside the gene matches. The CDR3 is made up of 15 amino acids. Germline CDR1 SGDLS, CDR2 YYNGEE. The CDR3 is CASSVAGGRTGELFF. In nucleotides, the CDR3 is TGTGCCAGCAGCGTAGCGGGAGGTAGGACCGGGGAGCTGTTTTTT.

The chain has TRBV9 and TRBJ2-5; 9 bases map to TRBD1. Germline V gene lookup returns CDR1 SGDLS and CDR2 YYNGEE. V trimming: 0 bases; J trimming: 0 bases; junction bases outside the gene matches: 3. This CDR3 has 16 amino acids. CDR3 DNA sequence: TGTGCCAGCAGCGTAGACAGGGGGCCGTACCAAGAGACCCAGTACTTC. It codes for CASSVDRGPYQETQYF.

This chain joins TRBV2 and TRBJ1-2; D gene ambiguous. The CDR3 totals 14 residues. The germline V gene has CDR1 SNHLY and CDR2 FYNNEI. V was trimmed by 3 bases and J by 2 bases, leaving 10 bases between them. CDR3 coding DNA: TGTGCCAGCAGTGATTTTAGAGGAAACTATGGCTACACCTTC. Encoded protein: CASSDFRGNYGYTF.

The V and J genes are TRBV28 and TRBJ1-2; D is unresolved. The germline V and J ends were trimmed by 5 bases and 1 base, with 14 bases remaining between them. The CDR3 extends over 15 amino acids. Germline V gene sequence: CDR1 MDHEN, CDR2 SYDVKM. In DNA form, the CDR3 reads TGTGCCAGCAGTCAGCCCTTAGAGGGTAACTATGGCTACACCTTC. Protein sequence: CASSQPLEGNYGYTF.

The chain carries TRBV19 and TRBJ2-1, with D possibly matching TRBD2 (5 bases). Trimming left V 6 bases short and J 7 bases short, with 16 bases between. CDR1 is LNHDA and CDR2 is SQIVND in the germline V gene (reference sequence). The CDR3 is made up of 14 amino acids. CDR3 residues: CASRRAKSTNEQFF. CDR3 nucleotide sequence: TGTGCCAGTAGGAGGGCTAAATCGACTAATGAGCAGTTCTTC. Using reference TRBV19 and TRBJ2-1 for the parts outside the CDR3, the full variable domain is DGGITQSPKYLFRKEGQNVTLSCEQNLNHDAMYWYRQDPGQGLRLIYYSQIVNDFQKGDIAEGYSVSREKKESFPLTVTSAQKNPTAFYLCASRRAKSTNEQFFGPGTRLTVL.

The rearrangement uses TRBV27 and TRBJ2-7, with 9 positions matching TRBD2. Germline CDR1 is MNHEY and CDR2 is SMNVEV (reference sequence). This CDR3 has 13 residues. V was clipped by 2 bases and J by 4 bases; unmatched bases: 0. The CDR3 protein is CASSLTSGYEQYF. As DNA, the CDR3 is TGTGCCAGCAGTTTAACTAGCGGGTACGAGCAGTACTTC.